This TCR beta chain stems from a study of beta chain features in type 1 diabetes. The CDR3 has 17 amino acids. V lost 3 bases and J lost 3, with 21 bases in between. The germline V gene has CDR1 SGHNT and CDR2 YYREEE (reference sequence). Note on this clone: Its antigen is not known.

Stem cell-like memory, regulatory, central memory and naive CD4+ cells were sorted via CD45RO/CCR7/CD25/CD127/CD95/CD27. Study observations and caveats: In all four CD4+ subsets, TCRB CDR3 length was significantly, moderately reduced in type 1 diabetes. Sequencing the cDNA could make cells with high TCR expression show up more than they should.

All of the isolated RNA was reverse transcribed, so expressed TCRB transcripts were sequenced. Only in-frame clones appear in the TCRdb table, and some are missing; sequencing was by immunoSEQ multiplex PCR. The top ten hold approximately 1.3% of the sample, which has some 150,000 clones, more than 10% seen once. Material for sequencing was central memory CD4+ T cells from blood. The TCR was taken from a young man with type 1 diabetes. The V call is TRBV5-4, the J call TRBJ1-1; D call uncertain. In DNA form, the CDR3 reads TGTGCCAGCAGCTCACCCGCGGGGAAAGAGGCGGACACTGAAGCTTTCTTT. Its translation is CASSSPAGKEADTEAFF.